The rows below give T cell receptor beta chains drawn from one sample of a study of cytomegalovirus exposure and HLA in healthy donors. Assay: immunoSEQ multiplex PCR; the TCRdb copy retains only in-frame clones and omits some. The table includes under 200,000 clones, 68% detected once. Input material: PBMCs. These receptors all come from a woman younger than 35 in good health and CMV-seropositive. Both conserved end residues are part of each CDR3. Each record gives: V gene, clone size, D gene, J gene, CDR3 protein, CDR3 DNA. A D gene is named only where the DNA matches it firmly. Size tells how often a clone was seen (once, few, many) or the class of an expanded clone, and some rows leave it out.

TRBV28	.	.	TRBJ2-7	CASSFRGTTYEQYF	TGTGCCAGCAGTTTTCGCGGGACCACCTACGAGCAGTACTTC
TRBV30	few	TRBD2	TRBJ2-5	CAWSPGRAGQETQYF	TGTGCCTGGAGCCCAGGGAGGGCCGGACAAGAGACCCAGTACTTC
TRBV19	.	TRBD2	TRBJ2-7	CASSSGRLSYEQYF	TGTGCCAGTAGTAGCGGGAGGCTCTCCTACGAGCAGTACTTC
TRBV28	once	.	TRBJ1-1	CASSLIGNTEAFF	TGTGCCAGCAGTTTGATCGGGAACACTGAAGCTTTCTTT
TRBV7-2	.	TRBD1	TRBJ2-1	CASSQGTVSYNEQFF	TGTGCCAGCAGCCAAGGGACAGTCTCCTACAATGAGCAGTTCTTC
TRBV19	.	.	TRBJ2-7	CASSIVGAVYEQYF	TGTGCCAGTAGTATCGTGGGGGCCGTATACGAGCAGTACTTC
TRBV7-9	.	.	TRBJ2-3	CASSFELLPPYF	TGTGCCAGCAGCTTCGAGCTTCTCCCGCCTTATTTT
TRBV2	.	.	TRBJ2-1	CASTAGDKAGEQFF	TGTGCCAGCACGGCTGGGGACAAAGCAGGTGAGCAGTTCTTC
TRBV6-1	.	.	TRBJ1-2	CASSGVGGKDYGYTF	TGTGCCAGCAGTGGTGTGGGGGGGAAGGACTATGGCTACACCTTC
TRBV18	.	.	TRBJ2-1	CASSPRSGNEQFF	TGTGCCAGCTCACCAAGGTCGGGGAATGAGCAGTTCTTC
TRBV19	.	.	TRBJ2-7	CASSMVGGNTYEQYF	TGTGCCAGTAGTATGGTGGGAGGAAACACCTACGAGCAGTACTTC
TRBV5-4	.	.	TRBJ2-2	CASSAQEFNTGELFF	TGTGCCAGCAGCGCTCAGGAATTTAACACCGGGGAGCTGTTTTTT
TRBV19	.	.	TRBJ2-5	CASSMDNQETQYF	TGTGCCAGTAGTATGGACAACCAAGAGACCCAGTACTTC
TRBV7-9	.	.	TRBJ2-1	CASSLQRGMGGGFNEQFF	TGTGCCAGCAGCTTACAAAGGGGGATGGGCGGGGGTTTCAATGAGCAGTTCTTC
TRBV11-2	.	.	TRBJ2-3	CASSSNSLKDKASTDTQYF	TGTGCCAGCAGCTCAAACTCTCTGAAAGATAAAGCTAGCACAGATACGCAGTATTTT
TRBV18	.	.	TRBJ2-5	CASSPGGLQETQYF	TGTGCCAGCTCACCAGGGGGACTCCAAGAGACCCAGTACTTC
TRBV7-9	.	.	TRBJ2-3	CASSAAGTDTQYF	TGTGCCAGCTCGGCAGCGGGCACAGATACGCAGTATTTT
TRBV9	.	.	TRBJ1-5	CASSVGERQPQHF	TGTGCCAGCAGCGTTGGAGAACGGCAGCCCCAGCATTTT
TRBV5-4	.	TRBD2	TRBJ2-7	CASRLAGGYEQYF	TGTGCCAGCAGACTAGCGGGGGGGTACGAGCAGTACTTC
TRBV19	.	.	TRBJ2-1	CASSIGQGIIEQFF	TGTGCCAGTAGTATAGGGCAGGGTATAATTGAGCAGTTCTTC
TRBV7-2	.	.	TRBJ2-7	CASSKPGDSYEQYF	TGTGCCAGCAGCAAGCCGGGGGACTCCTACGAGCAGTACTTC
TRBV30	.	.	TRBJ1-2	CAWSVEGDGYTF	TGTGCCTGGAGTGTAGAAGGGGATGGCTACACCTTC
TRBV28	.	TRBD1	TRBJ2-5	CASNSGGAETQYF	TGTGCCAGCAACTCAGGGGGCGCAGAGACCCAGTACTTC
TRBV4-1	.	TRBD1	TRBJ1-2	CASSHPDRGRYGYTF	TGCGCCAGCAGCCACCCGGACAGGGGACGCTATGGCTACACCTTC
TRBV4-2	.	TRBD2	TRBJ2-7	CASSQLAGNRYEQYF	TGTGCCAGCAGCCAGCTAGCGGGAAACCGCTACGAGCAGTACTTC
TRBV27	.	.	TRBJ2-3	CASSLSGLGHNLRQYF	TGTGCCAGCAGTTTAAGTGGACTGGGCCATAACCTGAGACAGTATTTT
TRBV4-1	.	TRBD1	TRBJ2-7	CASSQGQGGYYEQYF	TGCGCCAGCAGCCAAGGACAGGGGGGATACTACGAGCAGTACTTC
TRBV27	.	.	TRBJ1-1	CASWARGGAEAFF	TGTGCCAGTTGGGCCCGGGGGGGCGCTGAAGCTTTCTTT
TRBV7-3	.	TRBD1	TRBJ1-1	CASRTGVNTEAFF	TGTGCCAGCAGGACAGGGGTCAACACTGAAGCTTTCTTT
TRBV7-6	.	.	TRBJ2-7	CASSPSGLSYEQYF	TGTGCCAGCAGTCCGAGCGGGTTGTCCTACGAGCAGTACTTC
TRBV10-3	.	TRBD2	TRBJ2-5	CAISASGTQYF	TGTGCCATCAGTGCTAGCGGGACCCAGTACTTC
TRBV27	.	TRBD1	TRBJ2-2	CASRTRQGAGGELFF	TGTGCCAGCAGAACTCGGCAGGGGGCCGGCGGGGAGCTGTTTTTT
TRBV5-4	.	.	TRBJ2-1	CASSPQSGGINEQFF	TGTGCCAGCAGCCCGCAGTCGGGGGGCATCAATGAGCAGTTCTTC
TRBV4-2	.	TRBD1	TRBJ2-6	CASSPTGGSGANVLTF	TGTGCCAGCAGCCCGACAGGGGGCTCTGGGGCCAACGTCCTGACTTTC
TRBV4-3	.	.	TRBJ2-2	CASSSGLSGELFF	TGCGCCAGCAGTTCAGGGCTATCCGGGGAGCTGTTTTTT
TRBV7-3	.	.	TRBJ2-7	CASSPNAGTLAYEQYF	TGTGCCAGCAGCCCGAACGCGGGCACTTTAGCCTACGAGCAGTACTTC
TRBV6-5	few	TRBD1	TRBJ2-2	CASRAGTGVQRELFF	TGTGCCAGCAGGGCCGGGACAGGGGTCCAAAGGGAGCTGTTTTTT
TRBV29-1	.	.	TRBJ2-7	CSVGEGFPGGDEQYF	TGCAGCGTCGGTGAGGGTTTTCCCGGAGGGGACGAGCAGTACTTC
TRBV23-1	.	TRBD1	TRBJ1-5	CASSQSDRDDQPQHF	TGCGCCAGCAGTCAATCCGACAGGGACGATCAGCCCCAGCATTTT
TRBV27	once	TRBD2	TRBJ2-7	CASSSRTSGSAYEQYF	TGTGCCAGCAGTTCCAGGACTAGCGGGAGCGCCTACGAGCAGTACTTC
TRBV11-2	.	.	TRBJ1-4	CASSLLSDEKLFF	TGTGCCAGCAGCTTATTGTCGGATGAAAAACTGTTTTTT